The 26 T cell receptor beta chains listed next were all sequenced from one sample in a study of blood T cell repertoires in COVID-19. Clones were read by immunoSEQ multiplex PCR, and TCRdb kept only the in-frame ones, dropping some. The table lists roughly 180,000 clones, about four fifths of them singletons. The source material was peripheral blood. All receptors come from a woman aged 40 to 49 with COVID-19, enrolled during active disease.

V usage is TRBV30 and J usage is TRBJ2-1; D is ambiguous. From germline, CDR1 is GTSNPN and CDR2 SVGIG (reference sequence). The germline V and J ends were trimmed by 2 bases and 8 bases, with 10 bases remaining between them. The CDR3 runs 12 residues. CDR3 DNA sequence: TGTGCCTGGAGTCCGTTACTGGATGAGCAGTTCTTC. The encoded protein is CAWSPLLDEQFF.

The V gene is TRBV19, the J gene TRBJ2-1, with D unclear. The CDR3 sequence is 13 residues long. Trimming removed 9 bases at V and 6 bases at J, with 15 bases between. CDR1 LNHDA and CDR2 SQIVND come from the germline V gene (reference sequence). This CDR3 is CASSPEAGNEQFF. The CDR3 DNA is TGTGCCAGCTCCCCCGAAGCTGGCAATGAGCAGTTCTTC.

This chain joins TRBV7-2 and TRBJ2-1; 10 bases agree with TRBD2. This CDR3 comprises 15 residues. Looked up from germline, CDR1 is SGHTA and CDR2 is FQGNSA. V was pared by 3 bases and J by 9 bases, with 8 bases of the junction left unmatched. In DNA, the CDR3 is TGTGCCAGCAGCTTTGAGCGGGAGGGCCGGAGTGAGCAGTTCTTC. As protein: CASSFEREGRSEQFF.

This clone has just one count. The V gene is TRBV4-1, the J gene TRBJ1-1; TRBD1 is a possible D gene (5 bases). In germline, CDR1 is MGHRA, CDR2 YSYEKL. There are 12 residues in the CDR3. The V end lost 6 bases, the J end lost 3 bases, and 8 bases lay between the germline ends. CDR3 sequence: CASRDTDTEAFF. Here the CDR3 DNA reads TGCGCCAGCAGGGACACCGACACTGAAGCTTTCTTT.

This rearrangement joins TRBV12-3 or TRBV12-4 to TRBJ2-1; maybe TRBD1 (5 bases). V was cut by 7 bases and J by 5 bases, with 6 bases left in between. CDR3 length: 11 amino acids. This CDR3 is CASTGNNEQFF. CDR3 in DNA: TGTGCCAGCACAGGGAACAATGAGCAGTTCTTC.

J is TRBJ2-3 and V is TRBV19, with D maybe TRBD2 (6 bases). Trimming shortened V by 10 bases and J by 3 bases, and 8 bases separated the two germline ends. Germline CDR1 and CDR2: LNHDA and SQIVND (reference sequence). CDR3 length: 11 residues. CDR3 sequence reads: CATGGTDTQYF. The CDR3 nucleotides are TGTGCCACCGGGGGAACAGATACGCAGTATTTT.

The rearrangement uses TRBV11-2 and TRBJ1-1; 9 bases align to TRBD1. Germline V gene data show CDR1 as SGHAT and CDR2 as FQNNGV. Trimming at V came to 1 base and at J to 3 bases, leaving 6 bases not matched to a gene. CDR3 size: 16 residues. CDR3 in DNA: TGTGCCAGCAGCTTAGGGGGGGGACAGGGTTACACTGAAGCTTTCTTT. This translates into CASSLGGGQGYTEAFF.

This clone came up once. The chain has TRBV6-5 and TRBJ2-7; TRBD2 aligns across 11 bases. Germline values: CDR1 MNHEY, CDR2 SVGAGI. V dropped 6 bases and J dropped 4; count of bases not matched to a gene: 8. The CDR3 sequence is 15 residues long. This CDR3 is CASRAIAGGGYEQYF. CDR3 in DNA: TGTGCCAGCAGGGCTATAGCGGGAGGGGGTTACGAGCAGTACTTC.

This chain uses TRBV19 with TRBJ1-1, with no clear D. V gave up 0 bases and J gave up 0 bases, with 8 bases separating them. The CDR3 length is 15 residues. The germline V gene has CDR1 LNHDA and CDR2 SQIVND (reference sequence). The CDR3 reads CASSIEGTVNTEAFF. CDR3 bases: TGTGCCAGTAGTATAGAAGGTACAGTGAACACTGAAGCTTTCTTT.

This clone has just one count. The rearrangement uses TRBV3-1 (or the pseudogene TRBV3-2) and TRBJ1-2; TRBD1 agrees at 9 bases. This CDR3 spans 14 amino acids. The junction had 2 bases not matched to a gene; V was cut back by 2 bases and J by 4 bases. Per germline, CDR1 LGHDT and CDR2 YNNKEL (reference sequence). The CDR3 DNA reads as TGTGCCAGCAGCCAAACAGGGGGCATCTATGGCTACACCTTC. It is translated as CASSQTGGIYGYTF.

A few counts support this clone. V gene TRBV19 combines with J gene TRBJ1-2; TRBD1 might be the D (5 bases). Germline CDR1 and CDR2: LNHDA and SQIVND (reference sequence). V was clipped by 4 bases and J by 4 bases, with 7 bases between them. This CDR3 has 12 amino acids. DNA for the CDR3: TGTGCCAGTAGTAGCCAGGGCTATGGCTACACCTTC. Its translation: CASSSQGYGYTF.

The CDR3 DNA reads TGTGCCAGCATCGACAGGACCCAAGAGACCCAGTACTTC. Translation gives CASIDRTQETQYF. The chain uses TRBV28 and TRBJ2-5; a possible D gene is TRBD1 (6 bases). The CDR3 covers 13 residues. The germline CDR1 and CDR2 sequences are MDHEN and SYDVKM. Trimming removed 7 bases at V and 1 base at J, with 10 bases between.

V is TRBV7-3 and J is TRBJ2-3; D is uncertain. Germline lookup yields CDR1 SGHTA and CDR2 FQGTGA. There are 13 residues in the CDR3. Trimming pared 4 bases from V and 6 bases from J, leaving 11 bases between. CDR3 DNA sequence: TGTGCCAGCAGCTCCGAGTCTTCCGATACGCAGTATTTT. As protein: CASSSESSDTQYF.

The J gene is TRBJ1-1, the V gene TRBV19; D remains unclear. Trimming shortened V by 3 bases and J by 6 bases, and 11 bases separated the two germline ends. The CDR3 extends over 13 amino acids. Germline assignment: CDR1 LNHDA and CDR2 SQIVND (reference sequence). CDR3 residues: CASSIMGSSEAFF. Here the CDR3 DNA reads TGTGCCAGTAGTATTATGGGCAGCTCTGAAGCTTTCTTT.

This clone showed up just once. V and J are TRBV28 and TRBJ2-7, with 7 positions matching TRBD1. This CDR3 has 13 amino acids. Germline CDR1 and CDR2: MDHEN and SYDVKM. V lost 8 bases and J lost 2; bases outside the gene matches: 6. CDR3 DNA: TGTGCCAGCGAGGGACAGCCAGCCTACGAGCAGTACTTC. Translation: CASEGQPAYEQYF.

The chain is built from TRBV25-1 and TRBJ2-1; D remains ambiguous. Trimming left V 8 bases short and J 8 bases short, with 16 bases between. This CDR3 contains 13 residues. Germline V gene data show CDR1 as MGHDK and CDR2 as SYGVNS. CDR3 residues: CASHSEVVDEQFF. In nucleotides, the CDR3 is TGTGCCAGCCACAGTGAAGTTGTGGATGAGCAGTTCTTC.

This chain joins TRBV27 and TRBJ2-5; D unclear. The V end was cut by 1 base, the J end by 1 base, with 4 bases between. The germline V gene encodes CDR1 MNHEY and CDR2 SMNVEV (reference sequence). This CDR3 has 13 residues. The CDR3: CASSLFSQETQYF. DNA for the CDR3: TGTGCCAGCAGTTTATTCTCCCAAGAGACCCAGTACTTC.

This clone was detected only once. The DNA of the CDR3 is TGTGCCAGCAGCTTAACTTCAGGCGAGCAGTACTTC. This encodes CASSLTSGEQYF. The genes are TRBV7-3 and TRBJ2-7, with D uncertain. This CDR3 region has 12 residues. The V end was cut by 0 bases, the J end by 6 bases, with 6 bases between. Per the germline V gene, CDR1 is SGHTA and CDR2 is FQGTGA.

This rearrangement joins TRBV28 to TRBJ2-5, with 8 nucleotides matching TRBD2. CDR3 length: 15 amino acids. V lost 5 bases, J lost 5 bases, and 10 bases stayed unmatched. Per the germline V gene, CDR1 is MDHEN and CDR2 is SYDVKM. CDR3 nucleotide sequence: TGTGCCAGCAGTGGCGGGACTAGAGGAGCGGAGACCCAGTACTTC. Protein product: CASSGGTRGAETQYF.

This clone was picked up one time. This rearrangement joins TRBV20-1 to TRBJ1-1; D gene uncertain. V lost 8 bases and J 7 bases, leaving 5 bases between the germline ends. CDR1 and CDR2 from the germline V gene are DFQATT and SNEGSKA (reference sequence). The CDR3 runs to 8 residues. CDR3 sequence reads: CSLYEAFF. DNA of the CDR3: TGCAGTCTATATGAAGCTTTCTTT.

This clone was seen just once. The chain employs TRBV2 and TRBJ2-1, with a weak D call TRBD1 (5 bases). The V gene's germline CDR1 is SNHLY and CDR2 FYNNEI. The CDR3 has 14 residues. Between the trimmed V and J ends, which lost 6 bases and 6 bases, there was a span of 15 bases. CDR3: CASSPSLGANEQFF. The CDR3 DNA reads TGTGCCAGCAGCCCCTCACTTGGGGCCAATGAGCAGTTCTTC.

To note about this clone: This specimen includes other DNA sequences encoding the same CDR3. The chain links TRBV7-3 to TRBJ2-5, with a possible D match to TRBD2 (7 bases). This CDR3 has 14 amino acids. Trimming left V 2 bases short and J 5 bases short, with 12 bases between. The germline gives CDR1 SGHTA, CDR2 FQGTGA. DNA for the CDR3: TGTGCCAGCAGCTTAGCGGGGGCAGGGGAGACCCAGTACTTC. As protein: CASSLAGAGETQYF.

This rearrangement joins TRBV5-4 to TRBJ2-2; D is undetermined. Trimming pared 4 bases from V and 1 base from J, leaving 8 bases between. CDR3 length equals 14 residues. Germline values: CDR1 SGHNT, CDR2 YYREEE (reference sequence). The CDR3 spells CASSLDWNTGELFF. CDR3 DNA: TGTGCCAGCAGCCTTGACTGGAACACCGGGGAGCTGTTTTTT.

This clone turned up a few times. This chain joins TRBV10-1 and TRBJ1-6; the match to TRBD1 covers 8 bases. The germline V gene has CDR1 WNHNN and CDR2 SYGVQD (reference sequence). This CDR3 comprises 12 residues. V lost 5 bases, J lost 13 bases, and 4 bases stayed unmatched. The CDR3 DNA reads as TGCGCCAGCAGTATGGACAGGGCGCCCCTCCACTTT. Encoded protein: CASSMDRAPLHF.

The chain recombines TRBV28 with TRBJ2-1; TRBD2 is a possible D gene (5 bases). The CDR3 is 14 amino acids. Germline V gene data show CDR1 as MDHEN and CDR2 as SYDVKM. The V end was cut by 3 bases, the J end by 3 bases, with 9 bases between. The CDR3 spells CASSLERSYNEQFF. In DNA, the CDR3 is TGTGCCAGCAGTTTGGAGCGGAGCTACAATGAGCAGTTCTTC.

The rearrangement links TRBV5-4 to TRBJ1-1; D is undetermined. Germline V CDR1 and CDR2: SGHNT, YYREEE (reference sequence). The CDR3 length is 12 residues. Deletions cut 1 base from V and 5 bases from J, with 6 bases between. The CDR3 region has the DNA TGTGCCAGCAGCTTGTTCAATACTGAAGCTTTCTTT. Translating it yields CASSLFNTEAFF.